This T cell receptor (beta chain) comes out of a study of T cell repertoires in cytomegalovirus infection. In the study overall: CMV infection together with matching HLA type was indicated by public TCR beta signatures.

Findings of the study overall: CMV-specific TCR beta clonotypes restricted by HLA-C were the ones dominating the ex vivo response. Cumulated frequencies of public TCR beta families served to identify carriers of CMV plus the relevant HLA.

TCRdb called the reads again in MiXCR, with one record for every CDR3 protein. The repertoire includes hundreds of thousands of distinct CDR3 sequences, 35% of them detected once, and more than 2.5% sits in the top ten. The germline V gene encodes CDR1 DFQATT and CDR2 SNEGSKA (reference sequence). This CDR3 is built from 12 residues. This clonotype was observed a few times. The antigen remains undetermined. The genes are TRBV20-1 and TRBJ2-2; perhaps TRBD2 as D (5 bases). The source material was PBMCs. The receptor was isolated from a human donor in good health (CMV status not recorded). Some clones in this sample may be carry-over from other donors' samples. The CDR3 protein is CGLDSTTGELFF. The CDR3, as DNA: TGCGGACTGGACTCAACCACCGGGGAGCTGTTTTTT.